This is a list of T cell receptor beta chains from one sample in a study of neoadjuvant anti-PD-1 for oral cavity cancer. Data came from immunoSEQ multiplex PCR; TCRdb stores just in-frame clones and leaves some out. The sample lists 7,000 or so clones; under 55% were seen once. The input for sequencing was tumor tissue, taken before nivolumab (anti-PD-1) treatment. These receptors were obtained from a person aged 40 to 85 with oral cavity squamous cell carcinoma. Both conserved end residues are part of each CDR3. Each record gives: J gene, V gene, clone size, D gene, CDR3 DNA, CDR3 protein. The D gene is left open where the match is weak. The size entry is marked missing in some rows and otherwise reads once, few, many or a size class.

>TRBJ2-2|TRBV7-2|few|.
TGTGCCAGCAGCTTAAGCCCAGTAGTCGGGGAGCTGTTTTTT
CASSLSPVVGELFF
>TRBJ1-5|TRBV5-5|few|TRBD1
TGTGCCAGCAGCTTGGAGGGGGAGGGACAGAATCAGCCCCAGCATTTT
CASSLEGEGQNQPQHF
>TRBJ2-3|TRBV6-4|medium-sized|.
TGTGCCAGCAGCCGGGACAGCACAGATACGCAGTATTTT
CASSRDSTDTQYF
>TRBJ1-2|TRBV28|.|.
TGTGCCAGCACCGAAATACGCTCTTCAGGGTTACTCGGCTATGGCTACACCTTC
CASTEIRSSGLLGYGYTF
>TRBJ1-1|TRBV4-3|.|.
TGCGCCAGCAGCCAAGATGTTACGGAGACGAACACTGAAGCTTTCTTT
CASSQDVTETNTEAFF
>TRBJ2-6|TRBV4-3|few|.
TGCGCCAGCAGCCTCAGCCACTCGGGGGCCAACGTCCTGACTTTC
CASSLSHSGANVLTF
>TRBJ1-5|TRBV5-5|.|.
TGTGCCAGCAGCTTGGAGTCCCGAGGGGACGATCAGCCCCAGCATTTT
CASSLESRGDDQPQHF
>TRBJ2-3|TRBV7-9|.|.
TGTGCCAGCAGCCTTACCCGGGGGAGTCCGAGCACAGATACGCAGTATTTT
CASSLTRGSPSTDTQYF
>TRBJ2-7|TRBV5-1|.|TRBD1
TGCGCCAGCAGCTTGGCCCCGACCGGGACAGGGGGCGAGCAGTACTTC
CASSLAPTGTGGEQYF
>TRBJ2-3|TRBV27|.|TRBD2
TGTGCCAGCAGCTCACTAGCGGGGGGACCCGATACGCAGTATTTT
CASSSLAGGPDTQYF
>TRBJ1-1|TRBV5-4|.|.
TGTGCCAGCAGCTTGGATTTGTACAGTGAAGCTTTCTTT
CASSLDLYSEAFF
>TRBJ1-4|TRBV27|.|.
TGTGCCAGCAGCCCATCATCGTTTGAAAAACTGTTTTTT
CASSPSSFEKLFF
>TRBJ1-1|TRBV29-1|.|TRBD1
TGCAGCGTCATGAACCGGGACAGGGGGCTTTTAGCTTTCTTT
CSVMNRDRGLLAFF
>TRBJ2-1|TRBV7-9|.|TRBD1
TGTGCCAGCAGCTTACAGGGGGTTGGTGACAATGAGCAGTTCTTC
CASSLQGVGDNEQFF
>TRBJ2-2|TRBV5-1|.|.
TGCGCCAGCAGCTTCAGGGACACCGGGGAGCTGTTTTTT
CASSFRDTGELFF
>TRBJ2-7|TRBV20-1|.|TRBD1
TGCAGTGCTAGAGAGGACAGGGAGCAGTACTTC
CSAREDREQYF
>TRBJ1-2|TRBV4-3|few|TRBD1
TGCGCCAGCAGCAGTGACAGGGGGTACGGCTACACCTTC
CASSSDRGYGYTF
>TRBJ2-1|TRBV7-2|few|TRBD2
TGTGCCAGCAGCTTAGGCGGGGGGGCATCCTACAATGAGCAGTTCTTC
CASSLGGGASYNEQFF
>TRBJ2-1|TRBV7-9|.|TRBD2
TGTGCCGGTAGCGGGAGAGGTGGGCAGTTCTTC
CAGSGRGGQFF
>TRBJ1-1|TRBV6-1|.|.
TGTGCCAGCAGTGAAGGGGGAGGCACTGAAGCTTTCTTT
CASSEGGGTEAFF
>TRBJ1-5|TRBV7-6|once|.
TGTGCCAGCAGCTTGGACCCAGGGAAGCCCCAGCATTTT
CASSLDPGKPQHF
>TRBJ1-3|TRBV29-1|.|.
TGCAGCGTTGTCAGGTCTGGAAACACCATATATTTT
CSVVRSGNTIYF
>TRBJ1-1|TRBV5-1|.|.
TGCGCCAGCAGCTTGGCACGGGTGAACACTGAAGCTTTCTTT
CASSLARVNTEAFF
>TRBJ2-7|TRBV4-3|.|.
TGCGCCAGCAGCCAAGATCGGGGGGCGGACGAGCAGTACTTC
CASSQDRGADEQYF
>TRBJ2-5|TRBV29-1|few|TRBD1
TGCAGCGTTGAAGGACAGGGAGAGACCCAGTACTTC
CSVEGQGETQYF
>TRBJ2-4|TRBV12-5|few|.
TGTGCTAGTGGTTTGGGGGGGGCTCAAGCCAAAAACATTCAGTACTTC
CASGLGGAQAKNIQYF
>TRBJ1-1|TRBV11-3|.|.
TGTGCCAGCAAGAGGGAACCGAACACTGAAGCTTTCTTT
CASKREPNTEAFF
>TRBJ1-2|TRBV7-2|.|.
TGTGCCAGCAGCTTAGACCTTCATCAGGGCTATGGCTACACCTTC
CASSLDLHQGYGYTF
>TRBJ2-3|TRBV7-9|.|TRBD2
TGTGCCAGCAGCTTAGTGCTAGCGGGGAACACAGATACGCAGTATTTT
CASSLVLAGNTDTQYF
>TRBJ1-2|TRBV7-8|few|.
TGTGCCAGCAGCTTAGCGGAGGAAGCCAGGGGCTACACCTTC
CASSLAEEARGYTF
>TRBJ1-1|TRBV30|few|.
TGTGCCTTCGTCCGGGACGGAATGAACACTGAAGCTTTCTTT
CAFVRDGMNTEAFF
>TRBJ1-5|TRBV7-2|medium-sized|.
TGTGCCAGCAGCTTATCGGGAGGCAATCAGCCCCAGCATTTT
CASSLSGGNQPQHF
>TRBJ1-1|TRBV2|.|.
TGTGCCAGCAGTGAGGGGGGCCCCTTAGAAGCTTTCTTT
CASSEGGPLEAFF
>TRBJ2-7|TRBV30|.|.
TGTGCCTGGGGGGGGGCGGCCGAGCAGTACTTC
CAWGGAAEQYF
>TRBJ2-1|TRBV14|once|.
TGTGCCAGCAGCCAAGCAATGGTCTACAATGAGCAGTTCTTC
CASSQAMVYNEQFF
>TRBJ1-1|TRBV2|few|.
TGTGCCAGCAGCTTGGACGTTGAAGCTTTCTTT
CASSLDVEAFF
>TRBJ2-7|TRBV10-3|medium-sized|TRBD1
TGTGCCATCAAGCCGGGACAGGGCTCCTACGAGCAGTACTTC
CAIKPGQGSYEQYF
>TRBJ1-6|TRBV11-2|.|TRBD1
TGTGCCAGCAGCTCGGGACAGGCTCGCTCACCCCTCCACTTT
CASSSGQARSPLHF
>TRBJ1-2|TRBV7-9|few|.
TGTGCCAGCAGCTTAGTCGTCGCAAACTATGGCTACACCTTC
CASSLVVANYGYTF
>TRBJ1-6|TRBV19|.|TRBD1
TGTGCCAGTAGTATAGAAGGACAGGGGTATTCACCCCTCCACTTT
CASSIEGQGYSPLHF
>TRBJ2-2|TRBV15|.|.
TGTGCCACCAGCATTACAGGGCCCGGGGAGCTGTTTTTT
CATSITGPGELFF
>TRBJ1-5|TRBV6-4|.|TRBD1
TGTGCCAGCAGAAATAACCCAGGGGGAACATATAGCAATCAGCCCCAGCATTTT
CASRNNPGGTYSNQPQHF
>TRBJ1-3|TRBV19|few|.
TGTGCCAGCAGTATCGGAGCGGGGCTTGCCACCATATATTTT
CASSIGAGLATIYF
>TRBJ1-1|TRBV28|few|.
TGTGCCAGCAGTTTACGATCACGCAAGCAGAACACTGAAGCTTTCTTT
CASSLRSRKQNTEAFF
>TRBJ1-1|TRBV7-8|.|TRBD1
TGTGCCAGCAGCACCCTCCAGGGGGCTTTGCCTAACACTGAAGCTTTCTTT
CASSTLQGALPNTEAFF
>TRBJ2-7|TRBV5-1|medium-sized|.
TGCGCCAGCAGCTCCGCGGGCCTAACCTACGAGCAGTACTTC
CASSSAGLTYEQYF
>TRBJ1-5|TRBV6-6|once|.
TGTGCCAGCAGTTCGGGACCGGGGTGGGGGCCCCAGCATTTT
CASSSGPGWGPQHF
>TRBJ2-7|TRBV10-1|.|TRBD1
TGCGCCAGCAGTGGGGACAGGGACGAGCAGTACTTC
CASSGDRDEQYF
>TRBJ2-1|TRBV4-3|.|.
TGCGCCAGCAGCCAAGATGCACTGAGAAGGTCATTAGTGCAGTTCTTC
CASSQDALRRSLVQFF
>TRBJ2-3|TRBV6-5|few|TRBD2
TGTGCCAGCAGTTACCAGCGGGGGGGCACAGATACGCAGTATTTT
CASSYQRGGTDTQYF
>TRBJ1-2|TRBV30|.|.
TGTGCCTGGAGTGTACAGGGTATCTACGGCTACACCTTC
CAWSVQGIYGYTF
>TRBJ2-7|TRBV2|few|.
TGTGCCAGCAGTGAAACGAGGCAGGGGCGAAAGGAGTACTTC
CASSETRQGRKEYF
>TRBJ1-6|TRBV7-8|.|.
TGTGCCAGCAGCTTAGCCTCGGGTAATTCACCCCTCCACTTT
CASSLASGNSPLHF
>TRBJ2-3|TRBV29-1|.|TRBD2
TGCAGCTTTGTAATACTAGCGGGGGGGACAGATACGCAGTATTTT
CSFVILAGGTDTQYF
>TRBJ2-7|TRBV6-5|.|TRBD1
TGTGCCAGCAGTTACTCGACAGGGACCTACGAGCAGTACTTC
CASSYSTGTYEQYF